This record concerns one T cell receptor (beta chain) sequence. The antigen remains unidentified. The sample belongs to a study of human T cells and chemical hapten exposure. Study context: Each week of the approximately 24-week study, patients had diphenylcyclopropenone applied to the scalp.

V shed 4 bases and J 3 bases; nucleotides not matched to a gene: 3. Per the germline V gene, CDR1 is SNHLY and CDR2 is FYNNEI. The CDR3 runs 15 residues. Regarding time point: patch test 1, 2 weeks after DPC sensitization. Treatment meaning: therapeutic diphenylcyclopropenone sensitization with weekly scalp DPC. Blood, whole and unfractionated, served as the source for total RNA extraction. Study conclusions and caveats: There were significantly more large CDR3 similarity clusters among expanded TCRs than among controls.

TCRdb ran MiXCR on the RACE reads and lists one entry per CDR3 protein. The sample contains around 120,000 distinct CDR3 sequences, approximately 14% of which appear only once. The chain links TRBV2 to TRBJ1-5; TRBD1 matches at 10 bases. The clonotype comes from a man aged 18 to 30 with alopecia areata. Some clones in this sample may be carry-over from other donors' samples. The starting material was whole blood, obtained in connection with sensitization to the hapten diphenylcyclopropenone (DPC). The CDR3 DNA sequence: TGTGCCAGCAGTGTGGGACAGGGGTTCAATCAGCCCCAGCATTTT. Translating it yields CASSVGQGFNQPQHF.